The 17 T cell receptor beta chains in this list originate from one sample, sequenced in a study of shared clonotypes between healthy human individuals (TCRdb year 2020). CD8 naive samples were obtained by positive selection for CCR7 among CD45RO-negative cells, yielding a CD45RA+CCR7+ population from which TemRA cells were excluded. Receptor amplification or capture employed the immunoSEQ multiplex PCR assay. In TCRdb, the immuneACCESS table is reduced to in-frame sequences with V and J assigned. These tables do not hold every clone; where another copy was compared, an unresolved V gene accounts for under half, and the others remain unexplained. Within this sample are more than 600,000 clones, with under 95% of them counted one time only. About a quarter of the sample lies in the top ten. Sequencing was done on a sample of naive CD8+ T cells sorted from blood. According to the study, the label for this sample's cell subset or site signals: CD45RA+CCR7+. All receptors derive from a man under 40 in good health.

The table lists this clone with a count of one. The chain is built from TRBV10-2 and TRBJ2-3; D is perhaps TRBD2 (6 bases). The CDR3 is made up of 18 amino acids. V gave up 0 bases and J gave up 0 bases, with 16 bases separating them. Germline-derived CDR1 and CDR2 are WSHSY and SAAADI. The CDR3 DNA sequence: TGCGCCAGCAGTGAGTCTTGGAGGAGGGGAACTAGCACAGATACGCAGTATTTT. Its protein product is CASSESWRRGTSTDTQYF.

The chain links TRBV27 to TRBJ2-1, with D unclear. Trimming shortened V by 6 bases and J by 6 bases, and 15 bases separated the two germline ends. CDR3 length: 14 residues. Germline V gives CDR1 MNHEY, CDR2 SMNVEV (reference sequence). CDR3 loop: CASSRDPLANEQFF. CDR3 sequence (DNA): TGTGCCAGCAGCCGAGACCCATTGGCCAATGAGCAGTTCTTC.

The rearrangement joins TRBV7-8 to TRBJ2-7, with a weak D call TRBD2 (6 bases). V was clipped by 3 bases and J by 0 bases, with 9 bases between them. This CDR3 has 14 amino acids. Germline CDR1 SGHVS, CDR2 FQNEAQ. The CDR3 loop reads CASSFGTGSYEQYF. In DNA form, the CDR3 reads TGTGCCAGCAGCTTCGGGACTGGCTCCTACGAGCAGTACTTC.

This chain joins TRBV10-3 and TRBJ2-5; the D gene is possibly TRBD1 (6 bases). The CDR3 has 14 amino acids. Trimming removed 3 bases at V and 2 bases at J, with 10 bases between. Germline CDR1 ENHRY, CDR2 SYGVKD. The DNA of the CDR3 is TGTGCCATCAGTGATGACAGGACTCAAGAGACCCAGTACTTC. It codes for CAISDDRTQETQYF.

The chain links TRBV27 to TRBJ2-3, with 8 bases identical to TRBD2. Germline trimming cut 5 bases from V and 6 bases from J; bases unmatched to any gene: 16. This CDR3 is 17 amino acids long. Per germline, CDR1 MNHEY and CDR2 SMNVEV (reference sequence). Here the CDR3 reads CASSPHSIAGSLDTQYF. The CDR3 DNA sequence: TGTGCCAGCAGTCCTCACTCGATAGCGGGGAGCCTGGATACGCAGTATTTT.

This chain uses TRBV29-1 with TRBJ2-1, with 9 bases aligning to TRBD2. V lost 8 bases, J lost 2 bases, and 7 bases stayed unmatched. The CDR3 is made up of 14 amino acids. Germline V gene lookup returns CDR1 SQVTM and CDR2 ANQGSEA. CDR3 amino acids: CSMGASGTYNEQFF. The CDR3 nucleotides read TGCAGCATGGGGGCTAGCGGGACCTACAATGAGCAGTTCTTC.

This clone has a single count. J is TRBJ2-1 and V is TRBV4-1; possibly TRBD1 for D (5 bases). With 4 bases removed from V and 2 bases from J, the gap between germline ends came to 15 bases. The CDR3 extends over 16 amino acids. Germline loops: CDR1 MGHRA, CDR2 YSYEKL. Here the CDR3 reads CASSLSRGSPYNEQFF. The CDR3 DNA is TGCGCCAGCAGCCTGTCTAGGGGTTCCCCCTACAATGAGCAGTTCTTC.

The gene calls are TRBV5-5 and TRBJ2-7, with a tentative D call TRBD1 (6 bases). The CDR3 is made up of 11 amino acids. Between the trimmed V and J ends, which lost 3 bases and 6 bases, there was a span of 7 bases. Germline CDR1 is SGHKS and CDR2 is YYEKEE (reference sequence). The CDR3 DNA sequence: TGTGCCAGCAGCTCAGGGGTCGAGCAGTACTTC. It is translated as CASSSGVEQYF.

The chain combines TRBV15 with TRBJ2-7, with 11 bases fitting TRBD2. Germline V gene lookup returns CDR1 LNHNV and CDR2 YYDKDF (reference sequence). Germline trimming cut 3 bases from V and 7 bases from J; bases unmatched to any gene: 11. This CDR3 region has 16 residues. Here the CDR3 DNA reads TGTGCCACCAGCAGGGCGACTAGCGGGAAATGGAGGGAGCAGTACTTC. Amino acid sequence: CATSRATSGKWREQYF.

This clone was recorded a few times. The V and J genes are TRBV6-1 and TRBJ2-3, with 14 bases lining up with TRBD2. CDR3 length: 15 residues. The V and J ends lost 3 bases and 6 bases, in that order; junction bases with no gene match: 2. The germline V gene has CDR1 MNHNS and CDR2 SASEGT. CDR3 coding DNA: TGTGCCAGCAGTGAGGGGACTAGCGGGAGTGATACGCAGTATTTT. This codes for CASSEGTSGSDTQYF.

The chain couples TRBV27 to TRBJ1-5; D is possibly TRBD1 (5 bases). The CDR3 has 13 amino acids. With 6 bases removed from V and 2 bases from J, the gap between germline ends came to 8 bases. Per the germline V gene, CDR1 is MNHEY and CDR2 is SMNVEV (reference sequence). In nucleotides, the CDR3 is TGTGCCAGCAGCCAGGGCCGCAATCAGCCCCAGCATTTT. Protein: CASSQGRNQPQHF.

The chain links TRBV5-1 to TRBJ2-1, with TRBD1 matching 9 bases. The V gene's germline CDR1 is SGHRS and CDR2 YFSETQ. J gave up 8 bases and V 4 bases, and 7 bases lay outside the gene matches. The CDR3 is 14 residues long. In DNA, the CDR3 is TGCGCCAGCAGCGAACAGGGGGCTATGGATGAGCAGTTCTTC. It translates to CASSEQGAMDEQFF.

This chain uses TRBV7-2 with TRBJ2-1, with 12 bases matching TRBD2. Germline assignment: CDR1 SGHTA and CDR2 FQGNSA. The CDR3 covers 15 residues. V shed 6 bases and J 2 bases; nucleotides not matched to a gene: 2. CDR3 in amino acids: CASSLAGGAYNEQFF. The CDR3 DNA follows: TGTGCCAGCAGTCTAGCGGGAGGGGCCTACAATGAGCAGTTCTTC.

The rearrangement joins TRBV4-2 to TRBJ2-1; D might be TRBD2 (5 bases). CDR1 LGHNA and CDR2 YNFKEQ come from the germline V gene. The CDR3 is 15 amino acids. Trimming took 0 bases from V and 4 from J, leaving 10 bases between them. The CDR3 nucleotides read TGTGCCAGCAGCCAAGAGGTAGCGAGTTACAATGAGCAGTTCTTC. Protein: CASSQEVASYNEQFF.

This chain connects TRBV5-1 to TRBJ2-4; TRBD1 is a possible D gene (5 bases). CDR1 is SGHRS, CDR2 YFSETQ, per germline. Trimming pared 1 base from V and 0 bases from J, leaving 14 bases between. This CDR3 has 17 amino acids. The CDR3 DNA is TGCGCCAGCAGCTTGATGGGGCGAAATATAGCCAAAAACATTCAGTACTTC. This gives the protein CASSLMGRNIAKNIQYF.

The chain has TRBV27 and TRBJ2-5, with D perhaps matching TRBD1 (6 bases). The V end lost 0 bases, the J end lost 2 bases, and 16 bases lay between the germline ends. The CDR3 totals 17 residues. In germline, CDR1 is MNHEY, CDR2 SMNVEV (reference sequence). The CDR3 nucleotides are TGTGCCAGCAGTTTATCGAGCAGGGGAGTTTGGCAAGAGACCCAGTACTTC. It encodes CASSLSSRGVWQETQYF.

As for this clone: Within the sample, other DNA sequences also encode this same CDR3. The CDR3 DNA follows: TGTGCCAGCAGTTTCAATAGCAATCAGCCCCAGCATTTT. Amino acid sequence: CASSFNSNQPQHF. The chain uses TRBV27 and TRBJ1-5; D gene ambiguous. The germline V gene has CDR1 MNHEY and CDR2 SMNVEV (reference sequence). V lost 3 bases, J lost 0 bases, and 3 bases lay in between. The CDR3 is made up of 13 amino acids.